This T cell receptor beta chain was obtained from a study of T cell changes during pregnancy in multiple sclerosis. TCRdb's copy holds only in-frame clones and misses some; the assay was immunoSEQ multiplex PCR. The table lists 33,000 or so clones, 90% of them singletons. CDR3 size: 14 residues. V was pared by 3 bases and J by 3 bases, with 2 bases of the junction left unmatched. CDR1 SGHVS and CDR2 FNYEAQ come from the germline V gene. Here the sequenced sample was peripheral blood, taken in the third trimester of pregnancy. The receptor comes from a female donor in good health, enrolled as a control in a pregnancy study. V gene TRBV7-6 combines with J gene TRBJ2-7; 10 bases align to TRBD1. The CDR3 sequence: CASSLRTGGYEQYF. The CDR3 region has the DNA TGTGCCAGCAGCTTGAGGACAGGGGGCTACGAGCAGTACTTC.